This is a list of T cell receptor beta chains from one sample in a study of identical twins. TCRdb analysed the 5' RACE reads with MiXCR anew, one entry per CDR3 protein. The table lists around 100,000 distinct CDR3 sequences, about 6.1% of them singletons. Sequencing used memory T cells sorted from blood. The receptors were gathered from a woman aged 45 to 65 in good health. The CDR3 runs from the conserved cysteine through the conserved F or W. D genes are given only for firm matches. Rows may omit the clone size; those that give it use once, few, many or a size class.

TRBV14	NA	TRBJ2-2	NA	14	TGTGCCAGCAGCCAGATCAGGGGAAGCGGGGAGCTGTTTTTT	CASSQIRGSGELFF
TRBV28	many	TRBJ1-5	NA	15	TGTGCCAGCCTGAGTGGAGGGGCGAGCAATCAGCCCCAGCATTTT	CASLSGGASNQPQHF
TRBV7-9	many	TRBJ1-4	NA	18	TGTGCCAGCAGCTCTCCCCTACAGGGAGGGAGAACTAATGAAAAACTGTTTTTT	CASSSPLQGGRTNEKLFF
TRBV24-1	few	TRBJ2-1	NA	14	TGTGCCACCATGGAGACGGGGAGGTATAATGAGCAGTTCTTC	CATMETGRYNEQFF
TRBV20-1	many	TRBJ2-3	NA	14	TGCAGTGCAACGGGGGCGAGGAGCACAGATACGCAGTATTTT	CSATGARSTDTQYF
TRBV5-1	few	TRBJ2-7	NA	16	TGCGCCAGCAGCTCCCTCCCGACAGGACTGTCCTACGAGCAGTACTTC	CASSSLPTGLSYEQYF
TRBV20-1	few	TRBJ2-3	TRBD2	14	TGCAGTGGGGTAGCGGGAGGGGTAACAGATACGCAGTATTTT	CSGVAGGVTDTQYF
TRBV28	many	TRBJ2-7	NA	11	TGTGCCAGCCGAGTATCCTCCGAGCAGTACTTC	CASRVSSEQYF
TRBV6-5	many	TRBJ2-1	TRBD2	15	TGTGCCAGCAGTTCCCGACTAGCTGTTTACAATGAGCAGTTCTTC	CASSSRLAVYNEQFF
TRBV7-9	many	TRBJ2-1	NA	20	TGTGCCAGCAGCTCACGAGAGACAGGGTTTGGACGGCGGGATTACAATGAGCAGTTCTTC	CASSSRETGFGRRDYNEQFF
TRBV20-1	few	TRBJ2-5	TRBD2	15	TGCAGTGCCCGCCCCGCGACAGGGACTAGCGCCACTAAGTACTTC	CSARPATGTSATKYF
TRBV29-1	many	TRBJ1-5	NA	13	TGCAGCGTTGGGTCAGGGGGCAATCAGCCCCAGCATTTT	CSVGSGGNQPQHF
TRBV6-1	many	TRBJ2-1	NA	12	TGTGCCAGCAGTAAAAACGGACCGGAGCAGTTCTTC	CASSKNGPEQFF
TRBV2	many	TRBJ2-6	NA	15	TGTGCCAGCACCATCCAGGGTTCTGGGGCCAACGTCCTGACTTTC	CASTIQGSGANVLTF
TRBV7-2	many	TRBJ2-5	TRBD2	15	TGTGCCAGCAGCTTAGGAGCGGGGGGTAAAGAGACCCAGTACTTC	CASSLGAGGKETQYF
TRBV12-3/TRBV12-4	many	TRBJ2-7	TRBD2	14	TGTGCCAGCAGCCGTAGCGGGAGTAGCTACGAGCAGTACTTC	CASSRSGSSYEQYF
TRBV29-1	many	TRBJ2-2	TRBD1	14	TGCAGCGTTGGAGTAGGGGGCGGCACCGGGGAGCTGTTTTTT	CSVGVGGGTGELFF
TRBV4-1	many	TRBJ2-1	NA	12	TGCGCCAGCAGCGCCGTATACAATGAGCAGTTCTTC	CASSAVYNEQFF
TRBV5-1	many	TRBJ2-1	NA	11	TGCGCCAGCAGCGACCTGGATGAGCAGTTCTTC	CASSDLDEQFF
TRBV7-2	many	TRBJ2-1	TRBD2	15	TGTGCCAGCAAACTAACGGCTAGCGGGGGAAATGAGCAGTTCTTC	CASKLTASGGNEQFF
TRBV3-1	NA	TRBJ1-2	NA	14	TGTGCCAGCAGCCTAAGTTTGGGGATCTATGGCTACACCTTC	CASSLSLGIYGYTF
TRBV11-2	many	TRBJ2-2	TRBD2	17	TGTGCCAGCACCCAACCCCCGGGGACTAGCCAGAGACGGGAGCTGTTTTTT	CASTQPPGTSQRRELFF
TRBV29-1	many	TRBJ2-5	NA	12	TGCAGCGTCCAGGTTATGGGAGAGACCCAGTACTTC	CSVQVMGETQYF
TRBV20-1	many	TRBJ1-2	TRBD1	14	TGCAGTGCTATTCTGGGACAGGGGAGCTATGGCTACACCTTC	CSAILGQGSYGYTF
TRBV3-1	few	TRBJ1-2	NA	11	TGTGCCAGCAGGGGCGTCCGCGGCTACACCTTC	CASRGVRGYTF
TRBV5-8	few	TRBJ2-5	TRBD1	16	TGTGCCAGCAGCACGGGGGACAGGGGCCTCCAAGAGACCCAGTACTTC	CASSTGDRGLQETQYF
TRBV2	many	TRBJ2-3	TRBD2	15	TGTGCCAGCAGAGGGGTAGCGGGAGTCACAGATACGCAGTATTTT	CASRGVAGVTDTQYF
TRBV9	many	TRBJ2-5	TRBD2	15	TGTGCCAGCAGCGGGGGACTAGCGGGACTAGAGACCCAGTACTTC	CASSGGLAGLETQYF
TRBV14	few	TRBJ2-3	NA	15	TGTGCCAGCAGCCAAGAAAGTTGGGAGGGACAGCAGCAGTATTTT	CASSQESWEGQQQYF
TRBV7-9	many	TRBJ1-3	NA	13	TGTGCCAGCAGCTTAGGGAATCGAGACACCATATATTTT	CASSLGNRDTIYF
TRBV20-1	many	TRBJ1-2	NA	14	TGCAGTGCTAGGACCGGAGGGGGGGACTATGGCTACACCTTC	CSARTGGGDYGYTF
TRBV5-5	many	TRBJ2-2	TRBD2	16	TGTGCCAGCAGCTCTTCCGGGACTAGCGGCACCGGGGAGCTGTTTTTT	CASSSSGTSGTGELFF
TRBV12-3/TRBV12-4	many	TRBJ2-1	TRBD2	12	TGTGCCAGCAGTTTAGAGGCGGGAGTCGGGTTCTTC	CASSLEAGVGFF
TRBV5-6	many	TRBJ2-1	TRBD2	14	TGTGCCAGCAGCCGCGGGACTAGTCGCAATGAGCAGTTCTTC	CASSRGTSRNEQFF
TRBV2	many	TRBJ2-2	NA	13	TGTGCCAGCAGTGGGGGTAGAACCGGGGAGCTGTTTTTT	CASSGGRTGELFF
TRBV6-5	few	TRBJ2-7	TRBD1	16	TGTGCCAGCAGCCCACTGTCGGGACAGGGATTTTACGAGCAGTACTTC	CASSPLSGQGFYEQYF
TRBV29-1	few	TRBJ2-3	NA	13	TGCAGCGTTGAGAGGCTGAACACAGATACGCAGTATTTT	CSVERLNTDTQYF
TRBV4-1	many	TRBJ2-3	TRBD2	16	TGCGCCAGCAGCCAAGTGGCGCGGGAGTTCGCAGATACGCAGTATTTT	CASSQVAREFADTQYF
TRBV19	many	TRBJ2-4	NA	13	TGTGCCACTACCGGGGTGAATTTAAACATTCAGTACTTC	CATTGVNLNIQYF
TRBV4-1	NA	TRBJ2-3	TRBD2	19	TGCGCCAGCAGCCAAGACGTGGGTGGGGTGAGCGGGAGAGAGGGTACGCAGTATTTT	CASSQDVGGVSGREGTQYF
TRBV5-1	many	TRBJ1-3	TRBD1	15	TGCGCCAGCAGCTTGGCCGGGACAGCCGAGGACACCATATATTTT	CASSLAGTAEDTIYF
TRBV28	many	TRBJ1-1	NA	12	TGTGCCAGCGTTTTAGGCACGTCGAAAGCTTTCTTT	CASVLGTSKAFF
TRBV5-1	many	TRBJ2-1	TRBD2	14	TGCGCCAGCAGCTCCGGGACTAGCGAGAATGAGCAGTTCTTC	CASSSGTSENEQFF
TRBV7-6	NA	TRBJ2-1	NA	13	TGTGCCAGCAGCTTTGCAGGGTACAATGAGCAGTTCTTC	CASSFAGYNEQFF
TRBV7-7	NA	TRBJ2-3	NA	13	TGTGCTAGCAGCCTAACAGCCCCAGATACGCAGTATTTT	CASSLTAPDTQYF
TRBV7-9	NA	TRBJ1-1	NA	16	TGTGCCAGCAGTTTAATCCTCGGACGGATGAACACTGAAGCTTTCTTT	CASSLILGRMNTEAFF
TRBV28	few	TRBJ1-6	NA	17	TGTGCCAGCAGACTCGGTCTCCGGGACTCCCCCCTTTCACCCCTCCACTTT	CASRLGLRDSPLSPLHF
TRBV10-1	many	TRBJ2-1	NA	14	TGCGCCAGCAGTGAGTTTAGGGGGGCGGGCGAGCAGTTCTTC	CASSEFRGAGEQFF
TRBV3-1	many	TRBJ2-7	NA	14	TGTGCCAGCAGTCGGATTCCAGTTTCCTACGAGCAGTACTTC	CASSRIPVSYEQYF
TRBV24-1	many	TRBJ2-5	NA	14	TGTGCCACCAGTGAGCTGGCAGTTGGGGGGACCCAGTACTTC	CATSELAVGGTQYF
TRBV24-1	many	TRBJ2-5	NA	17	TGTGCCACCAGTGACCCACAGGGTGCCCTAGGGACGGAGACCCAGTACTTC	CATSDPQGALGTETQYF
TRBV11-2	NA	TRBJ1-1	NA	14	TGTGCCAGCAGCCCGAGGGGGGGTAACACTGAAGCTTTCTTT	CASSPRGGNTEAFF
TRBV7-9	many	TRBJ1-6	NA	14	TGTGCCAGCAGCCCCTGGACCACTAATTCACCCCTCCACTTT	CASSPWTTNSPLHF
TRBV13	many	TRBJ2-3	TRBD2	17	TGTGCCAGCAGCGGGCGTAGAGTAGCGGGTGCACAGGATACGCAGTATTTT	CASSGRRVAGAQDTQYF